This T cell receptor beta chain emerged from a study of shared clonotypes between healthy human individuals (dated by TCRdb to 2019 to 2021). Context from the whole study: Two women and a few men aged 18 to 49 years were included in the cohort. For each donor, CD4 naive and CD4 memory were each given three plates, CD8 naive was given two plates, and CD8 memory was given one plate. Blood TCR repertoires of 5 or 6 healthy adults were deeply sequenced to estimate repertoire size and the extent of clonotype sharing between individuals. Libraries were prepared and TCR repertoires were sequenced by different laboratories using diverse techniques, in order to increase sequencing depth and limit assay-specific biases. Per donor, leukapheresis produced somewhere between about 0.9 and 10 billion PBMCs.

Using the deep immunoSEQ assay, multiplex PCR amplified TCR CDR3 regions from genomic DNA. Extracted genomic DNA from each cell subset was distributed evenly across all wells of several immunoSEQ 96-well plates, and each plate was treated as a replicate. For sorted subsets, around 200 ng genomic DNA, equal to some 28,000 T cell genomes, was loaded into each replicate PCR. Purified libraries were quantified with a Qubit 3.0 fluorometer, sized on a Bioanalyzer 2100, and re-quantified with the KAPA Library Quantification kit. Each immunoSEQ 96-well plate was sequenced on its own single-read 150-cycle Illumina NextSeq 550 flow cell. Per the original workflow: The immunoSEQ output contained only junctional sequences without quality scores, so filtering could not match that applied to full-length reads. To assign V/J genes and CDR3, sequences were annotated against IMGT germline references using PyIR, a Python wrapper for IgBLAST v1.9. Reads were removed for weak V/J assignments (E-value above 1e-6), missing CDR3, stop codons, out-of-frame junctions, or ambiguous translated residues. A V3J clonotype was defined by an identical inferred V gene, J gene, and CDR3 amino acid sequence. To compute the percentage overlap between repertoires, the number of shared unique clonotypes was divided by the size of the smaller repertoire. Richness of each repertoire was evaluated using RTK rarefaction, the Chao1 estimator, and Recon v2.1 estimates of unobserved clonotypes. Generation probabilities for all TCRbeta clonotypes obtained by the gDNA method from a handful of donors were computed using OLGA. TCRdb holds this immuneACCESS table with in-frame rearrangements only. Some clones are missing; in checked studies, unresolved V genes explain under half, and the rest has no known cause. V and J calls plus clone size are reproduced from that table; the DNA served to infer D and trimming. This sample comprises about 95,000 clones, roughly two thirds of them detected only once. Approximately 49% of the sample belongs to the ten largest clones.

What the research found in general, with its limitations: Pairwise subsampling led to the expectation that sequencing depth would affect the degree of clonotype sharing among donors. Naive subsets generally had larger estimated clonotype richness than memory subsets did. Because the study included a small number of donors, the genetic and exposure-history diversity represented was limited. Higher generation probabilities were observed for clonotypes shared by all four sorted-subset donors than for non-shared clonotypes. Rarefaction of sorted-subset datasets indicated incomplete sequencing despite the large sequencing depth. Sampling was restricted to blood, and TCR repertoires in tissues likely differ from the TCR repertoires found in blood. About 4.5% of naive CD4, 3.5% of naive CD8, 2% to 2.5% of memory CD4, and around 0.42% of memory CD8 clonotypes were shared across a few donors.

V is shortened by 7 bases, J by 4 bases, and the region joining them spans 10 bases. The CDR3 measures 12 amino acids from cysteine to phenylalanine. CDR3 DNA only is kept here, 36 bases in frame from base 1. CDR1 and CDR2, per the germline V gene (reference sequence), are LNHDA and SQIVND. For this clone: Its antigen is currently not known. The input lacks base qualities; no much larger clone sits a single base away.

Healthy HIV-negative adults with no recently reported acute infections or vaccinations were included as donors. All donors were Caucasian adults living in Nashville, Tennessee, USA. CD8 memory samples combined magnetically selected CD45RO+ cells with CCR7-negative CD45RA+ effector memory (TemRA) cells. Blood was collected by leukapheresis, and PBMCs were isolated by Ficoll-Histopaque density gradient centrifugation and then cryopreserved in liquid nitrogen vapor phase. Purity and quantity of every magnetically sorted T cell population were checked by analytical flow cytometry. Genomic DNA was isolated from every sorted fraction and measured by UV absorbance on a Nanodrop 2000c.

The sample comprised memory CD8+ T cells sorted from blood. The intended sense of this specimen's cell subset or site label: CD45RO+ cells pooled with CCR7-negative TemRA cells. The clonotype comes from a man aged 25-40 years in good health. In this chain, TRBV19 is recombined with TRBJ2-5; the D segment cannot be called with confidence. The CDR3 has the sequence CASNRQGETQYF. The base sequence is TGTGCCAGTAATAGGCAAGGAGAGACCCAGTACTTC.